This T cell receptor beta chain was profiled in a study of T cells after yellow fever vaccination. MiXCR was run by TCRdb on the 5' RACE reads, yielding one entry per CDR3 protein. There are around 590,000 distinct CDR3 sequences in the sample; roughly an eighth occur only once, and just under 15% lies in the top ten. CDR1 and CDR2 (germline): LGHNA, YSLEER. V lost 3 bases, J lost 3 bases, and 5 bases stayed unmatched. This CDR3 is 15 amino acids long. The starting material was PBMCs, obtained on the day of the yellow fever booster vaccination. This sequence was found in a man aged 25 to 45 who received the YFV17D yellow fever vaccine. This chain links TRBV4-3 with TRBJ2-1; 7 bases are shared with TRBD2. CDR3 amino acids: CASSQTSSFYNEQFF. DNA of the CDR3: TGCGCCAGCAGCCAGACTAGCTCCTTCTACAATGAGCAGTTCTTC.